What follows describes a single TCR beta chain. This CDR3 has 16 residues. Germline CDR1 is SGHRS and CDR2 is YFSETQ. The junction had 4 bases not matched to a gene; V was cut back by 0 bases and J by 1 base. This sample was included in a study of blood T cell repertoires in COVID-19. The data were produced by immunoSEQ multiplex PCR, yet TCRdb's version contains in-frame clones alone and is incomplete. The table records roughly 150,000 clones, approximately 80% of them present only once. The V gene is TRBV5-1, the J gene TRBJ2-1; 7 bases align to TRBD2. The TCR originated in a woman of 80 years or more with COVID-19, enrolled during active disease. Sequenced: peripheral blood. The CDR3 is CASSLDSGGSYNEQFF. The CDR3, as DNA: TGCGCCAGCAGCTTGGACTCCGGGGGGTCCTACAATGAGCAGTTCTTC.